This TCR beta chain was recovered during a study of blood T cell repertoires in COVID-19. Study details: Nucleic acid was either cDNA or gDNA, and it came from T cells, B-cell-depleted T cells, or PBMCs.

TCRdb keeps only in-frame clones here, not all; method: immunoSEQ multiplex PCR. The sample holds some 150,000 clones, approximately 78% seen once. CDR1 and CDR2 from the germline V gene are LNHDA and SQIVND (reference sequence). V lost 7 bases and J lost 4, with 14 bases in between. This CDR3 comprises 14 residues. The sample was peripheral blood. The V call is TRBV19, the J call TRBJ2-1, with a tentative D call TRBD2 (6 bases). The source is a woman older than 75 with acute or convalescent COVID-19. The CDR3, as DNA: TGTGCCAGTAAAGCCGAGGAGGGTTACAATGAGCAGTTCTTC. As protein: CASKAEEGYNEQFF.